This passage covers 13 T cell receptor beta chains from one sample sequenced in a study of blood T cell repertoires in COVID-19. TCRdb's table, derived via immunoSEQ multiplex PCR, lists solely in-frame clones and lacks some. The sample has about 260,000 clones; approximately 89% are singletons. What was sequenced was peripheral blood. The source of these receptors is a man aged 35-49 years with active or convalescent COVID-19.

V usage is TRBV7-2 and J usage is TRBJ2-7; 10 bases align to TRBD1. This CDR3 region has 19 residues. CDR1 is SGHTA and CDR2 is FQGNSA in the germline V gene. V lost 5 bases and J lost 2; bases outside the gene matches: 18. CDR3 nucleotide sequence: TGTGCCAGCAGCACCAAACTTCGGGACAGGGGACTTCAGGCCTACGAGCAGTACTTC. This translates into CASSTKLRDRGLQAYEQYF.

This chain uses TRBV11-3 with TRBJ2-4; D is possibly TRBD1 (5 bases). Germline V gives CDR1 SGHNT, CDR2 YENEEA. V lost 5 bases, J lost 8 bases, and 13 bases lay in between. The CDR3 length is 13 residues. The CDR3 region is CASSIRQGYIQYF. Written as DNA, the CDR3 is TGTGCCAGCAGCATTCGCCAGGGTTACATTCAGTACTTC.

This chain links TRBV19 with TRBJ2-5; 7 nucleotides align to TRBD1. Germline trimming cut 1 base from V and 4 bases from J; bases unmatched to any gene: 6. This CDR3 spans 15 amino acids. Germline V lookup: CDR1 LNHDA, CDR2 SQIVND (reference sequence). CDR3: CASSIAKGARETQYF. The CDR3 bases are TGTGCCAGTAGTATAGCGAAGGGGGCGAGAGAGACCCAGTACTTC.

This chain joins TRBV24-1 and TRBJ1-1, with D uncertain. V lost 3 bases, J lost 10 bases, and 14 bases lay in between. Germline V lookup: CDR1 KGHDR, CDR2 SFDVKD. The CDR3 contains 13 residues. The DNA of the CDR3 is TGTGCCACCAGTGATAGCGGGATCATTGGAGCTTTCTTT. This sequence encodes CATSDSGIIGAFF.

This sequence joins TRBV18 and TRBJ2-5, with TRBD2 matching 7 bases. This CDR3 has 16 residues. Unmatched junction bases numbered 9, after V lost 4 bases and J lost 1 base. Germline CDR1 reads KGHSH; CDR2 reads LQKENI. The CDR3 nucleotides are TGTGCCAGCTCACAACTTGCTAGCGGAGGCCAAGAGACCCAGTACTTC. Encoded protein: CASSQLASGGQETQYF.

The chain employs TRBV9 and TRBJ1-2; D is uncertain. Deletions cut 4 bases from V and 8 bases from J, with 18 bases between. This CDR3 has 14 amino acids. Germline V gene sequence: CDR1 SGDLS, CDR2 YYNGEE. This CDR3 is CASSPSRVDRGYTF. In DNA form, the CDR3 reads TGTGCCAGCAGCCCAAGCCGGGTGGATAGGGGCTACACCTTC.

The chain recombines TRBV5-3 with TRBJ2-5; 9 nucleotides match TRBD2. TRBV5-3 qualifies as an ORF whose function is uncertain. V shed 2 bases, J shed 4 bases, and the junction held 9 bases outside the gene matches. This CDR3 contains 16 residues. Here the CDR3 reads CARSLGSSGGLETQYF. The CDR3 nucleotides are TGTGCCAGAAGCTTAGGTAGTAGCGGGGGTCTAGAGACCCAGTACTTC.

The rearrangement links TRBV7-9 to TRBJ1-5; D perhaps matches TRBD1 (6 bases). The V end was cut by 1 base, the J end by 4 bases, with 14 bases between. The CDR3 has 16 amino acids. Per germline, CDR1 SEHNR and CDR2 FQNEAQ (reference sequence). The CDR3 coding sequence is TGTGCCAGCAGCTTAGGATTTCAGGGGATGAATCAGCCCCAGCATTTT. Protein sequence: CASSLGFQGMNQPQHF.

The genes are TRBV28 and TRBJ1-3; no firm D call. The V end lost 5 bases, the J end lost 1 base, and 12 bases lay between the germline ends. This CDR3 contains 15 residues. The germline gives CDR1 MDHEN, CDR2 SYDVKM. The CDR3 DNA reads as TGTGCCAGCAGTCCCGACGGGAGATCTGGAAACACCATATATTTT. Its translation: CASSPDGRSGNTIYF.

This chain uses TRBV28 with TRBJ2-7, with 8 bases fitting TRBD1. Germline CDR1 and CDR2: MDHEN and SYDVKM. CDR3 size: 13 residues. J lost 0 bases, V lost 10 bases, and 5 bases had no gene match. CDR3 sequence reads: CATRTGNSYEQYF. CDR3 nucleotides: TGTGCCACCAGGACAGGGAACTCCTACGAGCAGTACTTC.

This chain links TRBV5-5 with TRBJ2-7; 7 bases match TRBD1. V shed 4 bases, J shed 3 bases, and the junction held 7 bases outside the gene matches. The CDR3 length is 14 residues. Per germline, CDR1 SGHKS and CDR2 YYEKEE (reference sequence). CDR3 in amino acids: CASSPGTDFYEQYF. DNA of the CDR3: TGTGCCAGCAGCCCAGGGACAGATTTCTACGAGCAGTACTTC.

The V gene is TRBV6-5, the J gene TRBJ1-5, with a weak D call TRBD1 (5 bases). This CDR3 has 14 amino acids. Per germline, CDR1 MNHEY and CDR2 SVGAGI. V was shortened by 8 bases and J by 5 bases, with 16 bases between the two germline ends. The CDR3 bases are TGTGCCAGCGACTGGGCAGGAGGGGATCAGCCCCAGCATTTT. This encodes CASDWAGGDQPQHF.

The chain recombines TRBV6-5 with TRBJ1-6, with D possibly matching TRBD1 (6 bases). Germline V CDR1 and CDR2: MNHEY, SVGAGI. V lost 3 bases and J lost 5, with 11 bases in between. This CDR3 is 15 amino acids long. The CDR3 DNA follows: TGTGCCAGCAGTTATCGCGGGGGCAATAATTCACCCCTCCACTTT. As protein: CASSYRGGNNSPLHF.